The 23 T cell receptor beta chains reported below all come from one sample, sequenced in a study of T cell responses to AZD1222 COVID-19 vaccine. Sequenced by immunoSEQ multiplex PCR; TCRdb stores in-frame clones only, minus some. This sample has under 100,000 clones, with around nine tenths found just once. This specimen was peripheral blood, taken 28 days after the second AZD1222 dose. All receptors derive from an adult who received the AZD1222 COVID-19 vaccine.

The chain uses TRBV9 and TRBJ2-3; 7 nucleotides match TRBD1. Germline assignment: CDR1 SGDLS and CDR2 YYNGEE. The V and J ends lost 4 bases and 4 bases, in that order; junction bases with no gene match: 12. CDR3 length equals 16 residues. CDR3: CASSLMDRSSADTQYF. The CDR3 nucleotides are TGTGCCAGCAGCTTAATGGACAGGTCGTCCGCAGATACGCAGTATTTT.

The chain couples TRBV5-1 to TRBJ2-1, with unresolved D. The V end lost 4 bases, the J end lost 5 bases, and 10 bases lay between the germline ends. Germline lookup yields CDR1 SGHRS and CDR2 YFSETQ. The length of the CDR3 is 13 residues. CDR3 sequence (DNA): TGCGCCAGCAGCGTTGGCAGAAACAATGAGCAGTTCTTC. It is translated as CASSVGRNNEQFF.

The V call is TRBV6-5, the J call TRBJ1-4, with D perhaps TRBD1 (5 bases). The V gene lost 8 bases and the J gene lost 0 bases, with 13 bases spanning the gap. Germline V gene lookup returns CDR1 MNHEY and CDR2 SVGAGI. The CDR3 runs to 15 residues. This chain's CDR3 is CASLPGPATNEKLFF. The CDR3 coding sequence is TGTGCCAGCTTACCGGGACCGGCAACTAATGAAAAACTGTTTTTT.

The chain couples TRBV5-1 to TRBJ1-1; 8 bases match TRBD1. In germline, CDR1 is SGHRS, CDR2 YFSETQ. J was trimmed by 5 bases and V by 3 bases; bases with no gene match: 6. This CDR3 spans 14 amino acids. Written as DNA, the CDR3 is TGCGCCAGCAGCTCGGACAGGGTAGTAACTGAAGCTTTCTTT. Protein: CASSSDRVVTEAFF.

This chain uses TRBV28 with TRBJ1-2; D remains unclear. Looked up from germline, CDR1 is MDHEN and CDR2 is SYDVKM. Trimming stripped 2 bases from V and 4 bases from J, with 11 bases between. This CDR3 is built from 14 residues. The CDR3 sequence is CASSLRGTVYGYTF. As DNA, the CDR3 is TGTGCCAGCAGTTTACGGGGTACAGTCTATGGCTACACCTTC.

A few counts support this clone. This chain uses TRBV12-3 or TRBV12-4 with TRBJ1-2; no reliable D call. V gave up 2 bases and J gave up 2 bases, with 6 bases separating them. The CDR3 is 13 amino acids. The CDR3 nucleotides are TGTGCCAGCAGTTTATCGATAAACTATGGCTACACCTTC. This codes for CASSLSINYGYTF.

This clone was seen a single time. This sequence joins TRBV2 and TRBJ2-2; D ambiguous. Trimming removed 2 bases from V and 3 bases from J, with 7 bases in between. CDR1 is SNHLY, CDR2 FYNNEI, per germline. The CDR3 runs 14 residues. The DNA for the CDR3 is TGTGCCAGCAGTGAATCTGGAGACACCGGGGAGCTGTTTTTT. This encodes CASSESGDTGELFF.

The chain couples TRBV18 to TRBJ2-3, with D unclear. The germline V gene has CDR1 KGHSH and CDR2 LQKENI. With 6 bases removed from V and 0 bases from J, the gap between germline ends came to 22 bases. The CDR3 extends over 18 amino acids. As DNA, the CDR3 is TGTGCCAGCTCCCTTGGCCAGGCCACGACCTCTAGCACAGATACGCAGTATTTT. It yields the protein CASSLGQATTSSTDTQYF.

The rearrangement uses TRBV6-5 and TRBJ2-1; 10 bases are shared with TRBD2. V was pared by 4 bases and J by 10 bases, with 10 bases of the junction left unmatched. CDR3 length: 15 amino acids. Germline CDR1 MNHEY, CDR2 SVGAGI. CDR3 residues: CASSSYSSGGLEQFF. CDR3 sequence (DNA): TGTGCCAGCAGTTCTTATTCTAGCGGGGGCCTAGAGCAGTTCTTC.

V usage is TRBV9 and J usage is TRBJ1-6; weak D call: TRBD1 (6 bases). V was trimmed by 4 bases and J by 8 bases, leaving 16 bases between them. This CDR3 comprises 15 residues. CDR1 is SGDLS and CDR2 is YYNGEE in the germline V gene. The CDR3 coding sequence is TGTGCCAGCAGCCAACTACAGGGATCCGATTCACCCCTCCACTTT. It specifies CASSQLQGSDSPLHF.

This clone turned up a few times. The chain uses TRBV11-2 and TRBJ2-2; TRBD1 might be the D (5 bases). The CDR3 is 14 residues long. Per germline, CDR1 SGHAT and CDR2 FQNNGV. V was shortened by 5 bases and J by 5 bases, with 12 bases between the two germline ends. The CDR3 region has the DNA TGTGCCAGCAGCGTAAGGGGTGGGACCGGGGAGCTGTTTTTT. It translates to CASSVRGGTGELFF. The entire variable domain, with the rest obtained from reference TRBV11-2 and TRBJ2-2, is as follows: EAGVAQSPRYKIIEKRQSVAFWCNPISGHATLYWYQQILGQGPKLLIQFQNNGVVDDSQLPKDRFSAERLKGVDSTLKIQPAKLEDSAVYLCASSVRGGTGELFFGEGSRLTVL.

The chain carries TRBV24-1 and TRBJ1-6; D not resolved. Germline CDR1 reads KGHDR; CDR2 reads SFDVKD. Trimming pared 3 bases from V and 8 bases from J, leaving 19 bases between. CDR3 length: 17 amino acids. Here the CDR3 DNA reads TGTGCCACCAGTGATCGCCGACCCGGGCCCAGGCATTCACCCCTCCACTTT. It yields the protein CATSDRRPGPRHSPLHF.

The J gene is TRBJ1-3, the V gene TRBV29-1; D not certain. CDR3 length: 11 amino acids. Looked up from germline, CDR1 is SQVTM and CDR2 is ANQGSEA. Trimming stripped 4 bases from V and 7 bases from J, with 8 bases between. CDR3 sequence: CSVAVGNTIYF. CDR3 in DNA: TGCAGCGTTGCGGTTGGGAACACCATATATTTT.

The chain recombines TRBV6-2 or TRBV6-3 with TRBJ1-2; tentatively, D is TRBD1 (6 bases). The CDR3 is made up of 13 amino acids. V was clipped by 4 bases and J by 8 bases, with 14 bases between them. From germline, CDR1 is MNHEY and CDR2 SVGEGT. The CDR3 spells CASSFQRQEGYTF. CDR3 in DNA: TGTGCCAGCAGTTTCCAACGACAGGAGGGCTACACCTTC.

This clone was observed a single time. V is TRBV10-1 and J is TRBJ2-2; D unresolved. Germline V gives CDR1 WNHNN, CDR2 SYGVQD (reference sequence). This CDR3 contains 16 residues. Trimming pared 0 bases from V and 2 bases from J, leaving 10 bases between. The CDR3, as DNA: TGCGCCAGCAGTGAGTCGATGCCTTTAAACACCGGGGAGCTGTTTTTT. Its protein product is CASSESMPLNTGELFF.

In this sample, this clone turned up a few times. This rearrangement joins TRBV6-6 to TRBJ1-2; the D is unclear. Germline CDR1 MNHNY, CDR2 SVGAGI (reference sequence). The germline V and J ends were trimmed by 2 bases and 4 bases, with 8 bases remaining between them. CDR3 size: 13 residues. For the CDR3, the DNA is TGTGCCAGCAGTTACGAGGGCGCCTATGGCTACACCTTC. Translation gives CASSYEGAYGYTF.

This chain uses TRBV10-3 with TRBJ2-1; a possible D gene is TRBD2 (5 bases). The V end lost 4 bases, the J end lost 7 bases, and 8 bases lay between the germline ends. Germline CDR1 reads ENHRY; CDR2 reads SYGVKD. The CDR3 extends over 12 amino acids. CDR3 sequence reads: CAISGEGNEQFF. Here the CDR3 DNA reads TGTGCCATCAGTGGAGAGGGTAATGAGCAGTTCTTC.

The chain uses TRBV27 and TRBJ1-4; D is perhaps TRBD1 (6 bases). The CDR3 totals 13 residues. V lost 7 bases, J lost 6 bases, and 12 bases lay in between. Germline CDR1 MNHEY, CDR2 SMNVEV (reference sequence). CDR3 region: CASKQGNDEKLFF. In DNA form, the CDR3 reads TGTGCCAGCAAACAGGGAAACGATGAAAAACTGTTTTTT. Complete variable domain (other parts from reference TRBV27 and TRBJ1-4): EAQVTQNPRYLITVTGKKLTVTCSQNMNHEYMSWYRQDPGLGLRQIYYSMNVEVTDKGDVPEGYKVSRKEKRNFPLILESPSPNQTSLYFCASKQGNDEKLFFGSGTQLSVL.

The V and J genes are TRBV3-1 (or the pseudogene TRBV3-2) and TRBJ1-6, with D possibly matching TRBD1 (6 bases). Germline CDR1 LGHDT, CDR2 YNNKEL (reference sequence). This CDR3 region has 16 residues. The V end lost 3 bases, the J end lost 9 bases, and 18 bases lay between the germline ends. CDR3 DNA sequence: TGTGCCAGCAGCCACACCTCGGGGGGGGCTTTTTCACCCCTCCACTTT. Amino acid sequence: CASSHTSGGAFSPLHF.

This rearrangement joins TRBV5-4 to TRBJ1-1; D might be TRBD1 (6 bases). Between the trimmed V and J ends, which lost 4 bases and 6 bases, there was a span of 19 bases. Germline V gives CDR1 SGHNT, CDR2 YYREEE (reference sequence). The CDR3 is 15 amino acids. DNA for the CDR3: TGTGCCAGCAGCAATCTACTCGGGGGCCCCCCTGAAGCTTTCTTT. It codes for CASSNLLGGPPEAFF.

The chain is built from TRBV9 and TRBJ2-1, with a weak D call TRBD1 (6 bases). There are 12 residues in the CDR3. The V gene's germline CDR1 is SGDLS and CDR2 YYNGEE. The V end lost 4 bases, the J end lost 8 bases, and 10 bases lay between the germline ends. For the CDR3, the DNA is TGTGCCAGCAGCTTCAGGGGATATGAGCAGTTCTTC. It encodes CASSFRGYEQFF.

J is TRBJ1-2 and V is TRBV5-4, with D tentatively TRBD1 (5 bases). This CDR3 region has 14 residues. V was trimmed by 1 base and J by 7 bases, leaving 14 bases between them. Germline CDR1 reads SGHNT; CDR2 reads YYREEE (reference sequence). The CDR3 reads CASSLQGRSRGYTF. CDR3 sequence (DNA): TGTGCCAGCAGCTTGCAGGGTCGAAGTCGTGGCTACACCTTC. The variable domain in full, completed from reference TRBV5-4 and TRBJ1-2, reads ETGVTQSPTHLIKTRGQQVTLRCSSQSGHNTVSWYQQALGQGPQFIFQYYREEENGRGNFPPRFSGLQFPNYSSELNVNALELDDSALYLCASSLQGRSRGYTFGSGTRLTVV.

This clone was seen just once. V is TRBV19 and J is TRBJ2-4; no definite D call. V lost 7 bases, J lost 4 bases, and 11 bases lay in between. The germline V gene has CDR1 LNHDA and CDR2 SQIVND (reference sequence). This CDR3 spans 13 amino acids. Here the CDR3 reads CASNVPTKNIQYF. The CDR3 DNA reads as TGTGCCAGTAATGTCCCGACTAAAAACATTCAGTACTTC.